This T cell receptor beta chain was sequenced in a study of control samples from healthy donors and cancer patients. The CDR3 is made up of 15 amino acids. Per germline, CDR1 SGDLS and CDR2 YYNGEE. The junction had 1 base not matched to a gene; V was cut back by 3 bases and J by 1 base. Sequencing used immunoSEQ multiplex PCR; TCRdb keeps in-frame clones, though not all of them. This table holds about 160,000 clones, 96% found once. The TCR originated in a woman in her 30s in good health. V usage is TRBV9 and J usage is TRBJ2-3, with 11 nucleotides matching TRBD2. The sequencing input was blood. The CDR3 loop is CASSAGLAGTDTQYF. For the CDR3, the DNA is TGTGCCAGCAGCGCGGGACTAGCGGGCACAGATACGCAGTATTTT. The full variable domain, completed using reference TRBV9 and TRBJ2-3, is DSGVTQTPKHLITATGQRVTLRCSPRSGDLSVYWYQQSLDQGLQFLIQYYNGEERAKGNILERFSAQQFPDLHSELNLSSLELGDSALYFCASSAGLAGTDTQYFGPGTRLTVL.